This TCR beta chain was profiled in a study of cytomegalovirus exposure and HLA in healthy donors. Looking at the study overall: A previous analysis identified 100 million or so unique TCR beta sequences derived from around 200 million T cells. Study-level findings and limits: Later analysis associated a missense DCLRE1C variant with TCR beta V- and J-gene trimming. Available immune exposure information was restricted to CMV serostatus only.

The PCR ran on 60 Vbeta and 13 Jbeta primers. Clones were sequenced by immunoSEQ multiplex PCR, and TCRdb holds only the in-frame ones, with some missing. This table holds 130,000 or so clones, about three quarters found once. Notes on this clone: Its antigen is unidentified.

CDR3 size: 14 residues. V lost 3 bases to trimming and J lost 3 bases, with 11 bases between them. Germline-derived CDR1 and CDR2 are LNHDA and SQIVND (reference sequence). The source of this sequence is a woman between 18 and 29 years old in good health and CMV-seronegative. The sequenced sample consisted of PBMCs. The gene calls are TRBV19 and TRBJ2-5; possible D gene TRBD2, 6 bases. Here the CDR3 DNA reads TGTGCCAGTAGTATCCGAACGGGAGAAGAGACCCAGTACTTC. Amino acid sequence: CASSIRTGEETQYF.